These T cell receptor beta chains were read from a single sample in a study of CD8 T cells in ankylosing spondylitis. TCRdb redid the calling of the 5' RACE reads with MiXCR, one entry per CDR3 protein. The repertoire includes 250,000 to 300,000 distinct CDR3 sequences, roughly 20% of them detected once, and around 7.8% sits in the top ten. Sequencing input: blood, either unsorted or a sorted T cell fraction (not recorded which). Receptor source: a male donor with ankylosing spondylitis or in good health (not recorded which). The CDR3 runs from the conserved cysteine through the conserved F or W. A D gene is named only where the DNA matches it firmly. Clone sizes are given selectively: once, few, many, or a class where the clone is expanded.

>TRBJ2-1|15|-|TRBV7-3|-
TGTGCCAGCAGCCCACAGGAGGGTAGCGGATTTGAGCAGTTCTTC
CASSPQEGSGFEQFF
>TRBJ2-1|13|TRBD2|TRBV29-1|few
TGCAGCGTACGGACTAGCGGGAGGAATGAGCAGTTCTTC
CSVRTSGRNEQFF
>TRBJ2-1|15|-|TRBV12-3/TRBV12-4|-
TGTGCCAGCAGTGAAATCGGCCGCGGGTACAATGAGCAGTTCTTC
CASSEIGRGYNEQFF
>TRBJ1-5|14|TRBD1|TRBV5-1|-
TGCGCCAGCAGCTGGGGACAGGGGGATCAGCCCCAGCATTTT
CASSWGQGDQPQHF
>TRBJ2-1|14|-|TRBV15|few
TGTGCCACCAGCAGAGTGGCTAGCGACAATGAGCAGTTCTTC
CATSRVASDNEQFF
>TRBJ1-3|15|-|TRBV4-1|few
TGCGCCAGCAGCCAAGCCTCCTTCTCTGGAAACACCATATATTTT
CASSQASFSGNTIYF
>TRBJ1-2|14|-|TRBV9|-
TGTGCCAGCAGCGTAGCACAGGGAGCCTCGGGCTACACCTTC
CASSVAQGASGYTF
>TRBJ1-1|12|-|TRBV19|few
TGTGCCAGTACAACGGCATTAACTGAAGCTTTCTTT
CASTTALTEAFF
>TRBJ2-1|13|TRBD1|TRBV15|-
TGTGCCACCAGCAGAGATGGAGCAGGGGGCTCGGTCTTC
CATSRDGAGGSVF
>TRBJ1-1|15|-|TRBV5-1|-
TGCGCCAGCAGCCGGAACCCGGGAGTGAACACTGAAGCTTTCTTT
CASSRNPGVNTEAFF
>TRBJ2-1|15|TRBD1|TRBV10-3|-
TGTGCCATCAGTCCCGGGGACAGGGAAGACAATGAGCAGTTCTTC
CAISPGDREDNEQFF
>TRBJ1-2|17|TRBD1|TRBV3-1|once
TGTGCCAGCAGCCAGCCGGGACAGGGGCCTCTGGACTATGGCTACACCTTC
CASSQPGQGPLDYGYTF
>TRBJ2-2|15|TRBD2|TRBV7-3|-
TGTGCCAGCAGCTCCACTAGCGGGGGGACCGGGGAGCTGTTTTTT
CASSSTSGGTGELFF
>TRBJ2-1|15|-|TRBV28|-
TGTGCCAGCAGTTTTAATCGGGACTCCTACAATGAGCAGTTCTTC
CASSFNRDSYNEQFF
>TRBJ1-1|13|-|TRBV12-3/TRBV12-4|few
TGTGCCAGCAGTCTAACAGGGACCACTGAAGCTTTCTTT
CASSLTGTTEAFF
>TRBJ2-2|16|-|TRBV28|once
TGTGCCAGCGGAAAGGGGGTAGCGGCGAACACCGGGGAGCTGTTTTTT
CASGKGVAANTGELFF
>TRBJ2-1|17|-|TRBV6-1|few
TGTGCCAGCAGTCGACCTACTACGGGCTCTTCCTACAATGAGCAGTTCTTC
CASSRPTTGSSYNEQFF
>TRBJ1-5|13|TRBD1|TRBV5-4|once
TGTGCCAGCAGCTCCCAGGGGGGTCAGCCCCAGCATTTT
CASSSQGGQPQHF
>TRBJ2-2|13|-|TRBV12-3/TRBV12-4|many
TGTGCCAGCAGTTTTGGGGGCACCGGGGAGCTGTTTTTT
CASSFGGTGELFF
>TRBJ2-5|16|-|TRBV20-1|-
TGCAGTGCTAGAGATTTAGACTTAAAGATACAAGAGACCCAGTACTTC
CSARDLDLKIQETQYF
>TRBJ2-5|15|TRBD1|TRBV5-1|few
TGCGCCAGCAGCTTGATGGGGAGACAGGGGGAGACCCAGTACTTC
CASSLMGRQGETQYF
>TRBJ1-5|14|-|TRBV20-1|few
TGCAGTGCTAGAGATTCAAAGAGCAATCAGCCCCAGCATTTT
CSARDSKSNQPQHF
>TRBJ2-2|18|TRBD2|TRBV11-2|-
TGTGCCAGCAGCTTAGTGGGACTAGCGGGACCGAACACCGGGGAGCTGTTTTTT
CASSLVGLAGPNTGELFF
>TRBJ2-2|13|-|TRBV6-2/TRBV6-3|many
TGTGCCAGCAGTCCCGGCGGCACCGGGGAGCTGTTTTTT
CASSPGGTGELFF
>TRBJ1-2|13|-|TRBV5-1|few
TGCGCCAGCAGCTTGGGGGTCACCTATGGCTACACCTTC
CASSLGVTYGYTF
>TRBJ2-2|13|-|TRBV5-6|few
TGTGCCAGCAGCTCGGGATTATCCGGGGAGCTGTTTTTT
CASSSGLSGELFF
>TRBJ1-1|15|-|TRBV5-1|many
TGCGCCAGCAGCCGACAAGGACTCACGAACACTGAAGCTTTCTTT
CASSRQGLTNTEAFF
>TRBJ2-3|13|TRBD1|TRBV29-1|few
TGCAGCGCTGGGACAGTTCTCACAGATACGCAGTATTTT
CSAGTVLTDTQYF